This T cell receptor (beta chain) was sequenced during a study of cytomegalovirus exposure and HLA in healthy donors. Primers: 60 Vbeta forward and 13 Jbeta reverse. The method was immunoSEQ multiplex PCR; TCRdb's version includes in-frame clones alone and lacks a portion of them. This table holds more than 100,000 clones, under 80% found once. Germline V lookup: CDR1 KGHSH, CDR2 LQKENI. V was pared by 3 bases and J by 6 bases, with 11 bases between. This CDR3 contains 14 residues. Material: PBMCs. The rearrangement uses TRBV18 and TRBJ2-2, with a tentative D call TRBD2 (5 bases). The sequence came from a man aged 60-69 years in good health and CMV-seropositive. CDR3 in amino acids: CASSPRPEAGELFF. CDR3 in DNA: TGTGCCAGCTCACCCCGACCGGAGGCCGGGGAGCTGTTTTTT.